The 5 T cell receptor beta chains in this list originate from one sample, sequenced in a study of OX40 agonist ivuxolimab in advanced cancers. Sequencing used immunoSEQ multiplex PCR; TCRdb keeps in-frame clones, though not all of them. The table includes 10,000 or so clones, about three quarters detected once. This specimen consisted of CD4+ or CD8+ T cells sorted from blood, obtained in a trial of the OX40 agonist ivuxolimab. The receptors originated from an adult with an advanced solid tumor such as melanoma, head and neck, liver or kidney cancer.

The chain links TRBV9 to TRBJ2-5; 10 bases line up with TRBD2. Near its end, the DNA agrees better with TRBJ2-7, so the J call may be wrong. The CDR3 contains 16 residues. Germline values: CDR1 SGDLS, CDR2 YYNGEE. CDR3 in DNA: TGTGCCAGCAGCGTATTCCCTAGCGGGGGCCCCTACGAGCAGTACTTC. It yields the protein CASSVFPSGGPYEQYF.

The chain is built from TRBV28 and TRBJ2-7, with D uncertain. CDR3 length equals 15 residues. Germline V gene lookup returns CDR1 MDHEN and CDR2 SYDVKM. V was shortened by 2 bases and J by 1 base, with 12 bases between the two germline ends. The CDR3 DNA follows: TGTGCCAGCAGTTTAAAGGCCTTGGGTTCCTACGAGCAGTACTTC. Translated: CASSLKALGSYEQYF. The full variable domain, completed using reference TRBV28 and TRBJ2-7, is DVKVTQSSRYLVKRTGEKVFLECVQDMDHENMFWYRQDPGLGLRLIYFSYDVKMKEKGDIPEGYSVSREKKERFSLILESASTNQTSMYLCASSLKALGSYEQYFGPGTRLTVT.

This clone showed up just a few times. This chain connects TRBV30 to TRBJ2-1, with 10 bases that match TRBD2. Per germline, CDR1 GTSNPN and CDR2 SVGIG (reference sequence). V was clipped by 7 bases and J by 4 bases; unmatched bases: 4. CDR3 length: 13 residues. The CDR3, as DNA: TGTGCCTTAACTAGCGGGAATTACAATGAGCAGTTCTTC. Protein sequence: CALTSGNYNEQFF. Combining the CDR3 with reference TRBV30 and TRBJ2-1 gives the whole variable domain SQTIHQWPATLVQPVGSPLSLECTVEGTSNPNLYWYRQAAGRGLQLLFYSVGIGQISSEVPQNLSASRPQDRQFILSSKKLLLSDSGFYLCALTSGNYNEQFFGPGTRLTVL.

Here the CDR3 reads CASSEGGADKYSDGYTF. CDR3 bases: TGTGCCAGCAGTGAAGGGGGGGCCGACAAATACTCAGATGGCTACACCTTC. The genes are TRBV6-1 and TRBJ1-2, with D perhaps matching TRBD1 (6 bases). Trimming left V 1 base short and J 6 bases short, with 21 bases between. The CDR3 loop spans 17 amino acids. Germline CDR1 reads MNHNS; CDR2 reads SASEGT.

The rearrangement joins TRBV27 to TRBJ2-3; D perhaps matches TRBD2 (5 bases). CDR3 length: 15 residues. The V end lost 2 bases, the J end lost 4 bases, and 13 bases lay between the germline ends. The germline CDR1 and CDR2 sequences are MNHEY and SMNVEV (reference sequence). The DNA for the CDR3 is TGTGCCAGCAGTTTAAGCGGAACACCCCCAGATACGCAGTATTTT. This codes for CASSLSGTPPDTQYF.